This is a list of T cell receptor beta chains from one sample in a study of identical twins. TCRdb called the 5' RACE reads again in MiXCR, with one record for every CDR3 protein. The data contain around 670,000 distinct CDR3 sequences, approximately 6.1% of them singletons. Specimen: naive T cells sorted from blood. Receptor source: a man between 18 and 29 years old in good health. Each CDR3 is given with its conserved first and last residue. D genes are given only for firm matches. Clone size is given for some rows only: seen once, a few or many times, or a class if the clone is expanded.

V gene: TRBV11-2
clone size: many
D gene: TRBD2
J gene: TRBJ2-3
CDR3 protein: CASPLKREPTDTQYF
CDR3 DNA: TGTGCCAGCCCTCTGAAGCGGGAGCCGACAGATACGCAGTATTTT

V gene: TRBV14
clone size: few
D gene: -
J gene: TRBJ2-1
CDR3 protein: CASSQRLVDEQFF
CDR3 DNA: TGTGCCAGCAGCCAGAGACTAGTCGATGAGCAGTTCTTC

V gene: TRBV6-2/TRBV6-3
clone size: many
D gene: TRBD2
J gene: TRBJ2-1
CDR3 protein: CASSPTKILAAYNEQFF
CDR3 DNA: TGTGCCAGCAGCCCAACCAAAATCCTAGCGGCTTACAATGAGCAGTTCTTC

V gene: TRBV12-3/TRBV12-4
clone size: many
D gene: -
J gene: TRBJ2-1
CDR3 protein: CASSFGIGGGLNEQFF
CDR3 DNA: TGTGCCAGCAGTTTTGGGATCGGCGGGGGCCTCAATGAGCAGTTCTTC

V gene: TRBV20-1
clone size: few
D gene: TRBD1
J gene: TRBJ2-3
CDR3 protein: CSARDREGKVTDTQYF
CDR3 DNA: TGCAGTGCTAGGGACAGGGAAGGGAAGGTTACAGATACGCAGTATTTT

V gene: TRBV7-9
clone size: many
D gene: -
J gene: TRBJ1-2
CDR3 protein: CASSQTTGSAYGYTF
CDR3 DNA: TGTGCCAGCAGCCAGACAACCGGTTCTGCCTATGGCTACACCTTC

V gene: TRBV7-3
clone size: many
D gene: TRBD1
J gene: TRBJ1-3
CDR3 protein: CASSSHRGRENTIYF
CDR3 DNA: TGTGCCAGCAGCTCCCACAGGGGACGAGAAAACACCATATATTTT

V gene: TRBV2
clone size: -
D gene: TRBD1
J gene: TRBJ1-1
CDR3 protein: CASSRGQTNTEAFF
CDR3 DNA: TGTGCCAGCAGTAGGGGACAGACAAACACTGAAGCTTTCTTT

V gene: TRBV27
clone size: few
D gene: -
J gene: TRBJ2-1
CDR3 protein: CASSPTDYNEQFF
CDR3 DNA: TGTGCCAGCAGTCCGACAGACTACAATGAGCAGTTCTTC

V gene: TRBV10-3
clone size: many
D gene: -
J gene: TRBJ2-2
CDR3 protein: CAISESASEAGELFF
CDR3 DNA: TGTGCCATCAGTGAGTCGGCTAGCGAGGCCGGGGAGCTGTTTTTT

V gene: TRBV7-9
clone size: -
D gene: -
J gene: TRBJ2-1
CDR3 protein: CASSKESFSQFF
CDR3 DNA: TGTGCCAGCAGCAAAGAGAGCTTCAGCCAGTTCTTC

V gene: TRBV6-1
clone size: many
D gene: -
J gene: TRBJ1-2
CDR3 protein: CASRTVGQNYGYTF
CDR3 DNA: TGTGCCAGCAGGACCGTGGGGCAGAACTATGGCTACACCTTC

V gene: TRBV13
clone size: many
D gene: -
J gene: TRBJ2-7
CDR3 protein: CASSIARRRGLEQYF
CDR3 DNA: TGTGCCAGCAGCATAGCAAGGCGGAGGGGGCTCGAGCAGTACTTC

V gene: TRBV9
clone size: few
D gene: -
J gene: TRBJ1-1
CDR3 protein: CASSVGRFGTEAFF
CDR3 DNA: TGTGCCAGCAGCGTAGGGCGATTCGGGACTGAAGCTTTCTTT

V gene: TRBV10-3
clone size: many
D gene: -
J gene: TRBJ2-1
CDR3 protein: CAISESRTDYNEQFF
CDR3 DNA: TGTGCCATCAGTGAGTCACGGACGGATTACAATGAGCAGTTCTTC

V gene: TRBV11-2
clone size: -
D gene: -
J gene: TRBJ2-5
CDR3 protein: CASSLGRRQETQYF
CDR3 DNA: TGTGCCAGCAGCTTGGGGAGGCGCCAAGAGACCCAGTACTTC

V gene: TRBV29-1
clone size: many
D gene: TRBD1
J gene: TRBJ2-7
CDR3 protein: CSVTGQGSPYEQYF
CDR3 DNA: TGCAGCGTGACCGGACAGGGTAGTCCCTACGAGCAGTACTTC

V gene: TRBV5-1
clone size: -
D gene: -
J gene: TRBJ2-3
CDR3 protein: CASSLTNPTSTDTQYF
CDR3 DNA: TGCGCCAGCAGCTTGACTAACCCGACTAGCACAGATACGCAGTATTTT

V gene: TRBV29-1
clone size: few
D gene: -
J gene: TRBJ2-2
CDR3 protein: CSDLKGTSPSTGELFF
CDR3 DNA: TGCAGCGACCTAAAGGGTACTTCCCCTAGCACCGGGGAGCTGTTTTTT

V gene: TRBV18
clone size: -
D gene: TRBD2
J gene: TRBJ2-3
CDR3 protein: CASSPPTSGRRSDTQYF
CDR3 DNA: TGTGCCAGCTCACCACCAACTAGCGGGAGGAGGTCAGATACGCAGTATTTT

V gene: TRBV18
clone size: many
D gene: TRBD1
J gene: TRBJ2-7
CDR3 protein: CASSPDRDREQYF
CDR3 DNA: TGTGCCAGCTCACCGGACAGGGACCGCGAGCAGTACTTC

V gene: TRBV5-1
clone size: few
D gene: -
J gene: TRBJ2-3
CDR3 protein: CASSPGDHTDTQYF
CDR3 DNA: TGCGCCAGCAGCCCGGGAGACCACACAGATACGCAGTATTTT

V gene: TRBV20-1
clone size: -
D gene: -
J gene: TRBJ1-3
CDR3 protein: CSARTTGTGNTIYF
CDR3 DNA: TGCAGTGCTAGAACGACAGGAACTGGAAACACCATATATTTT

V gene: TRBV6-1
clone size: many
D gene: -
J gene: TRBJ2-1
CDR3 protein: CASSIGSYEYNEQFF
CDR3 DNA: TGTGCCAGCAGTATCGGGAGCTACGAGTACAATGAGCAGTTCTTC

V gene: TRBV10-1
clone size: many
D gene: -
J gene: TRBJ2-5
CDR3 protein: CASSSDRLQETQYF
CDR3 DNA: TGCGCCAGCAGTTCCGACAGGCTTCAAGAGACCCAGTACTTC

V gene: TRBV19
clone size: -
D gene: -
J gene: TRBJ2-6
CDR3 protein: CASSSSIGANVLTF
CDR3 DNA: TGTGCCAGTAGTTCGTCGATTGGGGCCAACGTCCTGACTTTC

V gene: TRBV19
clone size: -
D gene: TRBD1
J gene: TRBJ1-5
CDR3 protein: CASSRGGGYQPQHF
CDR3 DNA: TGTGCCAGTAGCAGGGGGGGTGGGTATCAGCCCCAGCATTTT

V gene: TRBV20-1
clone size: many
D gene: -
J gene: TRBJ2-5
CDR3 protein: CSAYPGSQETQYF
CDR3 DNA: TGCAGTGCTTATCCGGGTTCACAAGAGACCCAGTACTTC

V gene: TRBV12-3/TRBV12-4
clone size: -
D gene: -
J gene: TRBJ1-4
CDR3 protein: CASKGSLNEKLFF
CDR3 DNA: TGTGCCAGCAAGGGCAGCCTCAATGAAAAACTGTTTTTT

V gene: TRBV6-2/TRBV6-3
clone size: -
D gene: TRBD2
J gene: TRBJ2-1
CDR3 protein: CASSTALGGSSYNEQFF
CDR3 DNA: TGTGCCAGCAGTACGGCCCTTGGCGGGAGCTCCTACAATGAGCAGTTCTTC

V gene: TRBV12-3/TRBV12-4
clone size: many
D gene: -
J gene: TRBJ1-5
CDR3 protein: CASLDSWGNQPQHF
CDR3 DNA: TGTGCCAGCCTAGACAGCTGGGGCAATCAGCCCCAGCATTTT

V gene: TRBV20-1
clone size: many
D gene: TRBD1
J gene: TRBJ1-1
CDR3 protein: CSATRGGDTEAFF
CDR3 DNA: TGCAGTGCCACCAGGGGGGGGGACACTGAAGCTTTCTTT

V gene: TRBV24-1
clone size: -
D gene: -
J gene: TRBJ1-1
CDR3 protein: CATSDLTEAFF
CDR3 DNA: TGTGCCACCAGTGATTTGACTGAAGCTTTCTTT